The entry below describes one TCR beta chain. As processed by the authors: Amplification with reference gene primers provided the estimates of nucleated cell counts. Profiled with immunoSEQ multiplex PCR; TCRdb holds only in-frame clones, not every one. The V and J calls and clone size come from that table; D and trimming were worked out from the DNA. This table holds about 170,000 clones, about 80% found once. These data are taken from a study of blood T cell repertoires in COVID-19. Study-level background: Donors in the United States, Italy and Spain gave samples during acute or convalescent COVID-19. Sample material is recorded as cDNA or gDNA derived from T cells, B-cell-depleted T cells, or PBMCs.

CDR3 size: 11 residues. CDR1 is SQVTM and CDR2 is ANQGSEA in the germline V gene. Trimming took off 7 bases at V and 4 bases at J, with 10 bases between the two ends. The chain joins TRBV29-1 to TRBJ1-1; D call uncertain. This TCR was sampled from a man between 65 and 85 years old with active or convalescent COVID-19. The source material was peripheral blood. The CDR3 DNA sequence: TGCAGCGCCGGATCGGGCACTGAAGCTTTCTTT. This sequence encodes CSAGSGTEAFF.